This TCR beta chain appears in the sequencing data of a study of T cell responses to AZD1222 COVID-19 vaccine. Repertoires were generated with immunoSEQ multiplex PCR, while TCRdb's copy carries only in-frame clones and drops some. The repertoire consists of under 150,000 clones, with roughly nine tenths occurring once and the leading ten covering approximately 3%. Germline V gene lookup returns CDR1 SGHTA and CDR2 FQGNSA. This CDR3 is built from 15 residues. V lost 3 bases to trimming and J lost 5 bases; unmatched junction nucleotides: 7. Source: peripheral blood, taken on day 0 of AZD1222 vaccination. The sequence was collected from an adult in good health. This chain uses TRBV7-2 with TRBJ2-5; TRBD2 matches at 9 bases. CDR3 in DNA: TGTGCCAGCAGCTTCGCGGGGGGGGACTGGGAGACCCAGTACTTC. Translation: CASSFAGGDWETQYF.